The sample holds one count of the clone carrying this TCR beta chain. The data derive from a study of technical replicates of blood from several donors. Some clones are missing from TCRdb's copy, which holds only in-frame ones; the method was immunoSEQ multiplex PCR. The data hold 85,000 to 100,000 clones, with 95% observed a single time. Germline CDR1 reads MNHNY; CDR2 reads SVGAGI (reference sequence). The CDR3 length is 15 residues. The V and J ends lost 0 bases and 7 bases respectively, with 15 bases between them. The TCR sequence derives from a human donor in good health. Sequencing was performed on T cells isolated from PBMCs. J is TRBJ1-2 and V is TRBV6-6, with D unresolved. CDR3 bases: TGTGCCAGCAGTTACTCGATACGAGATACGAGTGGCTACACCTTC. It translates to CASSYSIRDTSGYTF.